This TCR beta chain was observed in a study of blood T cell repertoires in COVID-19. This clone has just a few counts. The CDR3 is 14 residues long. V dropped 2 bases and J dropped 7 bases, with 12 bases sitting between them. Germline V gene data show CDR1 as LGHDT and CDR2 as YNNKEL (reference sequence). Sequencing was performed with immunoSEQ multiplex PCR; in TCRdb, only in-frame clones are kept and a portion is missing. The data hold 130,000 to 150,000 clones, with around 84% observed a single time. The rearrangement uses TRBV3-1 (or the pseudogene TRBV3-2) and TRBJ1-5; no clear D gene. The sequence came from a woman aged 50 to 60 with acute or convalescent COVID-19. The sample taken for sequencing was peripheral blood. As DNA, the CDR3 is TGTGCCAGCAGCCAAAGCGGGCGAGTCCAGCCCCAGCATTTT. Translated, it gives CASSQSGRVQPQHF.